The rows below give T cell receptor beta chains drawn from one sample of a study of response to subunit inactivated influenza vaccine. TCRdb recomputed calls from the RT-PCR reads with MiXCR, one row per CDR3 protein. Found here are about 480,000 distinct CDR3 sequences, about 25% of them singletons; the top ten hold approximately 2%. The specimen was CD4+ T cells sorted from PBMCs, collected about 5 days after vaccination. These receptor sequences come from a middle-aged man who received an inactivated influenza vaccine. Both conserved end residues are part of each CDR3. The D gene is left open where the match is weak. Some rows mark clone size as missing; the rest say once, few, many or name a class of expanded clone.

v_call	j_call	clone_size	d_call	cdr3_aa	cdr3_nt
TRBV20-1	TRBJ1-2	.	.	CSARRLGSGYTF	TGCAGTGCTAGACGGCTGGGGAGTGGCTACACCTTC
TRBV7-2	TRBJ2-5	few	.	CASSLGRGAKTQYF	TGTGCCAGCAGCTTAGGACGCGGCGCAAAGACCCAGTACTTC
TRBV5-1	TRBJ2-5	few	.	CASSRDNEETQYF	TGCGCCAGCAGCCGGGACAATGAAGAGACCCAGTACTTC
TRBV11-2	TRBJ2-7	.	.	CASSLDLTETYEQYF	TGTGCCAGCAGCTTAGATTTGACGGAGACCTACGAGCAGTACTTC
TRBV30	TRBJ2-7	.	TRBD2	CAWSAPTSGRNEQYF	TGTGCCTGGAGTGCCCCGACTAGCGGGAGAAACGAGCAGTACTTC
TRBV15	TRBJ1-1	once	.	CATSRGSGNTEAFF	TGTGCCACCAGCAGAGGGTCGGGGAACACTGAAGCTTTCTTT
TRBV10-3	TRBJ1-5	.	.	CAISGDSNQPQHF	TGTGCCATCAGTGGAGACAGTAATCAGCCCCAGCATTTT
TRBV28	TRBJ1-3	.	.	CASSLIGNTIYF	TGTGCCAGCAGTTTAATCGGAAACACCATATATTTT
TRBV12-3/TRBV12-4	TRBJ1-2	.	.	CASSLAASEGVRGYTF	TGTGCCAGCAGTTTAGCGGCGTCAGAGGGGGTTAGGGGCTACACCTTC
TRBV4-3	TRBJ2-1	.	TRBD2	CASSQARAGKTYNEQFF	TGCGCCAGCAGCCAAGCAAGAGCGGGGAAAACTTACAATGAGCAGTTCTTC
TRBV20-1	TRBJ2-7	many	.	CSASILEYEQYF	TGCAGTGCTAGTATCCTAGAATACGAGCAGTACTTC
TRBV7-9	TRBJ2-3	.	.	CASSLNSGGMADTQYF	TGTGCCAGCAGCTTAAATTCTGGCGGGATGGCAGATACGCAGTATTTT
TRBV6-2/TRBV6-3	TRBJ1-5	.	.	CASSYGRVGNQPQHF	TGTGCCAGCAGTTACGGCAGGGTGGGCAATCAGCCCCAGCATTTT
TRBV7-9	TRBJ2-1	.	TRBD2	CASVRAGGPQNEQFF	TGTGCCAGCGTTAGGGCGGGAGGGCCGCAAAATGAGCAGTTCTTC
TRBV6-1	TRBJ2-7	.	.	CASSDGGGGIPEQYF	TGTGCCAGCAGTGACGGGGGCGGAGGGATTCCCGAGCAGTACTTC
TRBV20-1	TRBJ1-3	.	.	CSANPLQGWNTIYF	TGCAGTGCTAACCCTCTCCAGGGTTGGAACACCATATATTTT
TRBV4-1	TRBJ2-1	.	.	CASSQDRVSFNEQFF	TGCGCCAGCAGCCAAGATCGGGTCAGCTTCAATGAGCAGTTCTTC
TRBV18	TRBJ2-1	many	TRBD1	CASSPGTGSYNEQFF	TGTGCCAGCTCACCGGGGACAGGCTCCTACAATGAGCAGTTCTTC
TRBV3-1	TRBJ1-6	.	TRBD1	CASSQEGTGNSPLHF	TGTGCCAGCAGCCAAGAAGGGACAGGGAATTCACCCCTCCACTTT
TRBV11-1	TRBJ2-3	.	.	CASSGIPKVTGDTSTDTQYF	TGTGCCAGCAGCGGTATCCCGAAGGTGACGGGGGATACTAGCACAGATACGCAGTATTTT
TRBV7-2	TRBJ2-5	few	TRBD2	CASSLGFSGRGETQYF	TGTGCCAGCAGCTTAGGATTTAGCGGGAGGGGAGAGACCCAGTACTTC
TRBV20-1	TRBJ1-1	.	.	CSARDLARGQHTEAFF	TGCAGTGCTAGAGATCTCGCCCGGGGGCAGCACACTGAAGCTTTCTTT
TRBV6-1	TRBJ1-1	few	.	CASSGQLDTEAFF	TGTGCCAGCAGTGGACAATTGGACACTGAAGCTTTCTTT
TRBV28	TRBJ2-3	.	TRBD1	CASRLNRGWGDTQYF	TGTGCCAGCAGATTGAACAGGGGCTGGGGGGATACGCAGTATTTT
TRBV11-2	TRBJ2-3	few	.	CASSLAAYRATDTQYF	TGTGCCAGCAGCTTAGCGGCATACAGGGCCACAGATACGCAGTATTTT
TRBV12-3/TRBV12-4	TRBJ1-1	many	.	CASRLRENTEAFF	TGTGCCAGCAGACTCAGGGAGAACACTGAAGCTTTCTTT
TRBV7-2	TRBJ2-2	.	.	CASSVLQVTGELFF	TGTGCCAGCAGCGTCCTACAGGTCACCGGGGAGCTGTTTTTT
TRBV28	TRBJ2-6	.	.	CASSLEGIGANVLTF	TGTGCCAGCAGTTTAGAGGGGATTGGGGCCAACGTCCTGACTTTC
TRBV20-1	TRBJ2-7	few	.	CSAILGAIDEQYF	TGCAGTGCTATTCTGGGGGCGATCGACGAGCAGTACTTC
TRBV3-1	TRBJ2-1	once	.	CASSQRLAGGPNEQFF	TGTGCCAGCAGCCAAAGACTCGCCGGGGGGCCGAATGAGCAGTTCTTC
TRBV12-5	TRBJ2-5	.	TRBD1	CASGRQGTQETQYF	TGTGCTAGTGGTCGACAGGGAACCCAAGAGACCCAGTACTTC
TRBV6-2/TRBV6-3	TRBJ1-2	few	.	CASLPPGLNYGYTF	TGTGCCAGCCTACCCCCGGGACTGAACTATGGCTACACCTTC
TRBV3-1	TRBJ2-2	.	.	CASNGQHTGELFF	TGTGCCAGCAACGGACAGCACACCGGGGAGCTGTTTTTT
TRBV20-1	TRBJ2-1	.	.	CSARDQGYEQFF	TGCAGTGCTAGAGATCAGGGGTATGAGCAGTTCTTC
TRBV5-1	TRBJ2-3	few	TRBD2	CASSLARTSGGADTQYF	TGCGCCAGCAGCTTGGCCAGGACTAGCGGGGGGGCAGATACGCAGTATTTT
TRBV6-5	TRBJ2-5	few	.	CASSWVGGAETQYF	TGTGCCAGCAGTTGGGTGGGCGGGGCTGAGACCCAGTACTTC
TRBV7-2	TRBJ2-5	few	.	CASSLGPPTVKETQYF	TGTGCCAGCAGCTTAGGTCCCCCCACCGTGAAAGAGACCCAGTACTTC
TRBV20-1	TRBJ1-1	.	.	CSAWMVNTEAFF	TGCAGTGCTTGGATGGTGAACACTGAAGCTTTCTTT
TRBV15	TRBJ1-2	few	TRBD1	CATSRGGQEGNYGYTF	TGTGCCACCAGCAGAGGTGGACAGGAAGGGAACTATGGCTACACCTTC
TRBV4-1	TRBJ2-7	once	.	CASSRSPGYEQYF	TGCGCCAGCAGCCGTAGCCCGGGCTACGAGCAGTACTTC
TRBV4-1	TRBJ2-2	.	.	CASSQGSKGTGELFF	TGCGCCAGCAGCCAGGGCTCCAAGGGTACCGGGGAGCTGTTTTTT
TRBV28	TRBJ2-7	few	TRBD2	CASSSWASGTYEQYF	TGTGCCAGCAGTTCGTGGGCTAGCGGAACCTACGAGCAGTACTTC
TRBV5-1	TRBJ2-1	many	TRBD2	CASSLIAGGPQQGQFF	TGCGCCAGCAGCTTGATAGCGGGAGGGCCGCAGCAAGGGCAGTTCTTC
TRBV6-1	TRBJ1-6	few	.	CASIGGYNSPLHF	TGTGCCAGCATCGGCGGATATAATTCACCCCTCCACTTT
TRBV20-1	TRBJ2-6	.	.	CSAPGVVAGANVLTF	TGCAGTGCGCCAGGGGTAGTAGCTGGGGCCAACGTCCTGACTTTC
TRBV20-1	TRBJ2-2	few	.	CSAPSGPNTGELFF	TGCAGTGCCCCCAGCGGCCCGAACACCGGGGAGCTGTTTTTT
TRBV30	TRBJ2-2	few	.	CACRQGASNTGELFF	TGTGCCTGTCGCCAAGGGGCGAGTAACACCGGGGAGCTGTTTTTT
TRBV7-2	TRBJ2-2	.	TRBD2	CASSLVLARTGELFF	TGTGCCAGCAGCTTAGTACTAGCGAGGACCGGGGAGCTGTTTTTT
TRBV20-1	TRBJ2-7	.	.	CSARDRDRTYEQYF	TGCAGTGCTAGAGATAGAGACCGCACCTACGAGCAGTACTTC